This TCR beta chain was recorded in a study of cytomegalovirus exposure and HLA in healthy donors (dated by TCRdb to about 2017). With regard to the full study: According to a later analysis, the roughly 130 validation repertoires were produced on the same platform as the roughly 600 repertoires of the first cohort. High-throughput TCR immunosequencing, statistical association of individual TCRs with disease status, and machine learning were combined to predict cytomegalovirus infection status. The study aimed to test whether cataloging public T cell receptors could reveal signatures of past pathogen exposure. In addition to the first cohort of around 670 subjects, a separate validation cohort of around 110 different subjects was used.

The library relied on the immunoSEQ multiplex PCR assay. Per the original workflow: A statistical classification framework was built to diagnose cytomegalovirus status from the catalog of TCR beta chain sequences. Not all clones reach the TCRdb copy of this immuneACCESS table, which keeps in-frame sequences only. Checked studies attribute under half of the gap to unresolved V genes and leave the rest unexplained. V, J and clone size reflect that table, while D and trimming were determined from the DNA. This sample is represented by under 250,000 clones; around 80% of them were singletons. The ten top clones hold roughly 1.2% of the sample. The donors belonged to the validation cohort of over a hundred subjects, which was separate from the roughly 700-subject first cohort. Of note for this clone: This clone's antigen is unknown. Base qualities are not at hand, and no much larger clone is one base apart.

V sheds 4 bases and J sheds 2 bases, leaving 18 bases between their ends. The CDR3 runs 17 amino acids, cysteine and phenylalanine included. Here the CDR3 DNA is all that survives: 51 bases in frame from base 1. CDR1 and CDR2 (MNHNS, SASEGT) derive from the germline V gene. Results and caveats for the whole study, not just this receptor: The authors suggested that the approach could potentially be extended to other disease states and immunological phenotypes. In vitro tests confirmed that three of the cytomegalovirus-associated TCR beta chains recognize cytomegalovirus antigens. Most TCR sequences were seen in very few donors, while some public TCRs were found in many individuals. The study listed approximately 150 TCR beta chains as associated with cytomegalovirus. The validation cohort had no HLA typing available for a later analysis, so co-occurrence within that cohort was assessed over all 120 repertoires. The classifier was reported to diagnose cytomegalovirus status with high specificity and sensitivity in both the original and validation cohorts. In a later analysis, TCRs clustered in the first cohort were found to also tend to co-occur in the roughly 120 validation repertoires, with over 90% of cluster scores above 0.

The sequencing input was PBMCs. This TCR was recovered from a woman under 40 in good health and CMV-seronegative. This receptor chain uses TRBV6-1 and TRBJ1-5, and possibly TRBD1, on 5 matching bases. Read as DNA, the sequence is TGTGCCAGCAGTGCGCGAGGACTGGGGGGTCGCAATCAGCCCCAGCATTTT. This codes for CASSARGLGGRNQPQHF.